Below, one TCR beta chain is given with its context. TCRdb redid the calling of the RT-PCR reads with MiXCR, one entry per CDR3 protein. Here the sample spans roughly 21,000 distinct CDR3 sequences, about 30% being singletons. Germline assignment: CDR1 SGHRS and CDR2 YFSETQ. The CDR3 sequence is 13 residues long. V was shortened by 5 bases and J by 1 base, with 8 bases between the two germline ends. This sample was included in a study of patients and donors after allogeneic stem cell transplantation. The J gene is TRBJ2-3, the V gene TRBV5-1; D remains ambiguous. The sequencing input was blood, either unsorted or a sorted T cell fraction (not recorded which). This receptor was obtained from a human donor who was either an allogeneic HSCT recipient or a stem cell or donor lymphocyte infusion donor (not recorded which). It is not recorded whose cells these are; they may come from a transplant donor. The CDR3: CASSPSGTDTQYF. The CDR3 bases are TGCGCCAGCAGTCCAAGCGGCACAGATACGCAGTATTTT. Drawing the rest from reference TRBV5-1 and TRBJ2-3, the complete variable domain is KAGVTQTPRYLIKTRGQQVTLSCSPISGHRSVSWYQQTPGQGLQFLFEYFSETQRNKGNFPGRFSGRQFSNSRSEMNVSTLELGDSALYLCASSPSGTDTQYFGPGTRLTVL.